Listed here are 15 T cell receptor beta chains from one sample, sequenced in a study of shared clonotypes between healthy human individuals. Profiled with immunoSEQ multiplex PCR; TCRdb holds only in-frame clones, not every one. This table holds roughly 300,000 clones, 73% found once. Material: memory CD4+ T cells sorted from blood. Described subset: CD45RA-negative fraction. Source of these receptors: a man aged 25 to 40 in good health.

The rearrangement links TRBV10-1 to TRBJ2-7; D unclear. Germline CDR1 and CDR2: WNHNN and SYGVQD (reference sequence). The CDR3 is 13 amino acids. V shed 4 bases and J shed 5 bases, with 12 bases lying between them. DNA for the CDR3: TGCGCCAGCAGTGGGGTTAGGAACGACGAGCAGTACTTC. It yields the protein CASSGVRNDEQYF.

The CDR3 DNA sequence: TGTGCCAGCAGCTATGCGGGACAGATAATTAACTATGGCTACACCTTC. Translation: CASSYAGQIINYGYTF. V is TRBV28 and J is TRBJ1-2; 7 bases line up with TRBD1. This CDR3 has 16 amino acids. J was trimmed by 1 base and V by 6 bases; bases with no gene match: 11. The germline V gene has CDR1 MDHEN and CDR2 SYDVKM.

In its sample, this clone was seen a few times. The gene calls are TRBV5-1 and TRBJ1-5, with TRBD1 matching over 8 bases. The CDR3 spans 16 residues. V trimming: 3 bases; J trimming: 4 bases; junction bases outside the gene matches: 9. Germline assignment: CDR1 SGHRS and CDR2 YFSETQ. The DNA of the CDR3 is TGCGCCAGCAGCTCAGGACAGGGAGCCACAAATCAGCCCCAGCATTTT. This gives the protein CASSSGQGATNQPQHF.

The chain is built from TRBV2 and TRBJ2-7; maybe TRBD2 (6 bases). This CDR3 is 14 amino acids long. V lost 6 bases and J lost 3, with 15 bases in between. Germline V gene lookup returns CDR1 SNHLY and CDR2 FYNNEI. The CDR3 region has the DNA TGTGCCAGCAGCGCCCCGGGACTTGGCTACGAGCAGTACTTC. It specifies CASSAPGLGYEQYF.

The chain is built from TRBV29-1 and TRBJ1-1; 7 positions agree with TRBD1. This CDR3 region has 15 residues. Germline trimming cut 4 bases from V and 0 bases from J; bases unmatched to any gene: 8. Germline-derived CDR1 and CDR2 are SQVTM and ANQGSEA. CDR3 sequence (DNA): TGCAGCGTTGGGACAGGCTCTTGGATGAACACTGAAGCTTTCTTT. The encoded protein is CSVGTGSWMNTEAFF.

This clone was observed a handful of times. The rearrangement joins TRBV6-1 to TRBJ1-2; D possibly corresponds to TRBD1 (5 bases). CDR1 and CDR2 from the germline V gene are MNHNS and SASEGT. This CDR3 comprises 15 residues. Trimming removed 2 bases from V and 4 bases from J, with 14 bases in between. For the CDR3, the DNA is TGTGCCAGCAGTGAATGGGGCAGGGACGCCTATGGCTACACCTTC. Protein product: CASSEWGRDAYGYTF.

The chain is built from TRBV10-3 and TRBJ2-3, with D possibly being TRBD2 (6 bases). The CDR3 runs to 13 residues. Germline CDR1 ENHRY, CDR2 SYGVKD. Deletions cut 6 bases from V and 4 bases from J, with 11 bases between. CDR3 DNA: TGTGCCATCAGCCGGGAGTACTCAGATACGCAGTATTTT. Translated, it gives CAISREYSDTQYF.

The rearrangement uses TRBV28 and TRBJ2-7; D gene uncertain. The germline CDR1 and CDR2 sequences are MDHEN and SYDVKM. CDR3 length: 14 amino acids. V lost 3 bases and J 3 bases, leaving 12 bases between the germline ends. The CDR3 sequence is CASSLVARNYEQYF. DNA of the CDR3: TGTGCCAGCAGTTTGGTTGCGCGCAACTACGAGCAGTACTTC.

The rearrangement links TRBV5-6 to TRBJ2-7, with D unclear. The V gene lost 4 bases and the J gene lost 0 bases, with 11 bases spanning the gap. The CDR3 consists of 14 residues. Per the germline V gene, CDR1 is SGHDT and CDR2 is YYEEEE. CDR3 sequence: CASSPQVSSYEQYF. CDR3 nucleotide sequence: TGTGCCAGCAGCCCTCAGGTGAGCTCCTACGAGCAGTACTTC.

This clone came up a few times. V gene TRBV7-2 combines with J gene TRBJ2-5; TRBD2 agrees at 7 bases. V gave up 5 bases and J gave up 13 bases; unmatched junction bases: 13. The germline CDR1 and CDR2 sequences are SGHTA and FQGNSA. This CDR3 contains 13 residues. The CDR3 here is CASSPGGGLKAYF. CDR3 DNA sequence: TGTGCCAGCAGCCCTGGGGGGGGACTCAAGGCGTACTTC. The complete variable domain, with remaining parts taken from reference TRBV7-2 and TRBJ2-5, reads GAGVSQSPSNKVTEKGKDVELRCDPISGHTALYWYRQSLGQGLEFLIYFQGNSAPDKSGLPSDRFSAERTGGSVSTLTIQRTQQEDSAVYLCASSPGGGLKAYFGPGTRLLVL.

The chain couples TRBV30 to TRBJ2-7, with a weak D call TRBD2 (7 bases). This CDR3 comprises 14 residues. Germline V CDR1 and CDR2: GTSNPN, SVGIG (reference sequence). CDR3 DNA: TGTGCTGGGGGGGCAGCTAGCGTAGTCTACGAGCAGTACTTC. Its protein product is CAGGAASVVYEQYF.

The rearrangement links TRBV5-4 to TRBJ2-7; 8 positions agree with TRBD2. The germline V gene encodes CDR1 SGHNT and CDR2 YYREEE (reference sequence). The CDR3 consists of 15 residues. The J segment lost 5 bases and the V segment lost 0 bases, leaving 7 bases of the junction unmatched. CDR3 DNA: TGTGCCAGCAGCTTGGATCCGGGAGGGCCGAACGAGCAGTACTTC. Its protein product is CASSLDPGGPNEQYF.

This clone was counted a few times. This chain joins TRBV9 and TRBJ2-5; no definite D call. Germline CDR1 SGDLS, CDR2 YYNGEE. Trimming left V 0 bases short and J 2 bases short, with 11 bases between. The CDR3 has 15 residues. The CDR3 loop reads CASSVAPGVQETQYF. The CDR3, as DNA: TGTGCCAGCAGCGTAGCTCCGGGCGTGCAAGAGACCCAGTACTTC.

The genes are TRBV6-1 and TRBJ2-3; 9 bases agree with TRBD2. Germline V gene data show CDR1 as MNHNS and CDR2 as SASEGT. V shed 5 bases and J 0 bases; nucleotides not matched to a gene: 3. The CDR3 is made up of 15 amino acids. In DNA form, the CDR3 reads TGTGCCAGCAGTAGGCTAGCGGGAAGCACAGATACGCAGTATTTT. Translating gives CASSRLAGSTDTQYF.

The rearrangement uses TRBV5-1 and TRBJ1-2; D is possibly TRBD1 (5 bases). The germline V gene encodes CDR1 SGHRS and CDR2 YFSETQ. The CDR3 runs 15 residues. Trimming stripped 1 base from V and 6 bases from J, with 16 bases between. CDR3 loop: CASSLTSGTTDGYTF. CDR3 coding DNA: TGCGCCAGCAGCTTGACCTCCGGGACTACAGATGGCTACACCTTC.